What follows is one T cell receptor (beta chain) and its context. As originally analysed: Nucleated cell counts were estimated from reference gene primer amplification. Sequenced by immunoSEQ multiplex PCR; TCRdb stores in-frame clones only, minus some. From that table come the V and J calls and clone size; the DNA was used to work out D and trimming. The table records more than 300,000 clones, 87% of them present only once. The CDR3 runs 15 residues. Trimming cost V 2 bases and J 3 bases; bases outside gene matches: 2. From germline, CDR1 is MNHNS and CDR2 SASEGT. These data belong to a study of blood T cell repertoires in COVID-19. It was during active infection that Seattle patients were enrolled and then longitudinally followed.

This chain uses TRBV6-1 with TRBJ2-3, with 10 bases identical to TRBD2. The sequenced sample was peripheral blood. The TCR comes from a woman between 45 and 60 years old with COVID-19, enrolled during active disease. CDR3 sequence (DNA): TGTGCCAGCAGTGAACTGACTAGCGGGACAGATACGCAGTATTTT. It encodes CASSELTSGTDTQYF.